Shown below are 27 T cell receptor beta chains from a single sample sequenced in a study of identical twins. TCRdb independently ran MiXCR on the 5' RACE reads; one entry per CDR3 protein. Among 100,000 to 110,000 distinct CDR3 sequences listed, 5.5% to 7% were seen once. Sample: memory T cells sorted from blood. The receptors were sampled from a woman aged 45-60 years in good health.

This clonotype was recorded at least ten times. The chain uses TRBV20-1 and TRBJ2-6; D might be TRBD1 or TRBD2, each matching 5 bases. Germline V gene lookup returns CDR1 DFQATT and CDR2 SNEGSKA (reference sequence). The CDR3 loop spans 15 amino acids. V was pared by 5 bases and J by 0 bases, with 11 bases between. In nucleotides, the CDR3 is TGCAGTGCTGAATTTGGGGGCTCTGGGGCCAACGTCCTGACTTTC. Its translation is CSAEFGGSGANVLTF.

This clonotype came up many times. The rearrangement joins TRBV28 to TRBJ2-5, with TRBD1 as a possible D gene (6 bases). Germline loops: CDR1 MDHEN, CDR2 SYDVKM. This CDR3 has 14 residues. V lost 4 bases to trimming and J lost 4 bases, with 13 bases between them. CDR3 region: CASSSSSRGETQYF. DNA of the CDR3: TGTGCCAGCAGTTCCTCTTCCAGGGGAGAGACCCAGTACTTC.

This sequence joins TRBV20-1 and TRBJ1-1; a possible D gene is TRBD1 (5 bases). The V gene's germline CDR1 is DFQATT and CDR2 SNEGSKA (reference sequence). This CDR3 is 14 amino acids long. V lost 1 base and J 3 bases, leaving 12 bases between the germline ends. The CDR3 DNA follows: TGCAGTGCTAGAGCTATCCAGGGAGACACTGAAGCTTTCTTT. Translation gives CSARAIQGDTEAFF.

This clonotype was observed at least ten times. The chain is built from TRBV19 and TRBJ1-3; the D gene is possibly TRBD1 (6 bases). V dropped 5 bases and J dropped 5 bases, with 16 bases sitting between them. The germline CDR1 and CDR2 sequences are LNHDA and SQIVND (reference sequence). The CDR3 is 15 residues long. The CDR3 reads CASSSPGGERNTIYF. CDR3 coding DNA: TGTGCCAGTAGTTCTCCGGGGGGCGAGAGAAACACCATATATTTT.

This clonotype came up many times. The genes are TRBV4-1 and TRBJ2-1; 11 nucleotides agree with TRBD2. The germline gives CDR1 MGHRA, CDR2 YSYEKL. The CDR3 totals 17 residues. Germline trimming cut 0 bases from V and 4 bases from J; bases unmatched to any gene: 5. The CDR3 here is CASSQDRTSGGYNEQFF. CDR3 bases: TGCGCCAGCAGCCAAGATCGTACTAGCGGGGGATACAATGAGCAGTTCTTC.

Concerning this clonotype itself: One end of the junction fails to match germline, which may point to a read error. The V and J genes are TRBV18 and TRBJ2-3; 8 bases are a match to TRBD2. The germline CDR1 and CDR2 sequences are KGHSH and LQKENI. This CDR3 is 18 amino acids long. The CDR3 DNA reads as TGTGCCAGCTCACCACTCGTCGGGGCTAGCGGGCGCACAGATACGCAGTTTTTT. Its protein product is CASSPLVGASGRTDTQFF.

This clonotype was picked up many times. V usage is TRBV5-1 and J usage is TRBJ2-7, with a tentative D call TRBD2 (5 bases). V lost 1 base and J 5 bases, leaving 10 bases between the germline ends. This CDR3 spans 13 amino acids. Germline CDR1 is SGHRS and CDR2 is YFSETQ. In DNA form, the CDR3 reads TGCGCCAGCAGCTTGAGAGGGAACGACGAGCAGTACTTC. Translating gives CASSLRGNDEQYF.

This clonotype was observed a handful of times. The chain couples TRBV3-1 to TRBJ2-7, with TRBD2 identical over 8 bases. This CDR3 region has 19 residues. Losses at the gene ends were 5 bases for V and 6 bases for J; bases not matched to a gene: 24. Germline V gene sequence: CDR1 LGHDT, CDR2 YNNKEL (reference sequence). CDR3 coding DNA: TGTGCCAGCAGCGAACCTACAGTGGACGGACAGCGGGAGTGGCGCGAGCAGTACGTC. Translated, it gives CASSEPTVDGQREWREQYV.

The chain employs TRBV19 and TRBJ2-3, with D uncertain. This CDR3 spans 14 amino acids. The V and J ends lost 4 bases and 3 bases respectively, with 11 bases between them. Germline CDR1 LNHDA, CDR2 SQIVND (reference sequence). The CDR3 protein is CASSTVVVTDTQYF. The CDR3 nucleotides are TGTGCCAGTAGTACAGTTGTCGTTACAGATACGCAGTATTTT.

This clonotype was seen at least ten times. The chain joins TRBV7-9 to TRBJ2-3, with D possibly matching TRBD1 (6 bases). V lost 4 bases and J lost 14, with 22 bases in between. Germline CDR1 is SEHNR and CDR2 is FQNEAQ (reference sequence). CDR3 length equals 14 residues. The CDR3 spells CASSSRDKIWTLYF. In DNA form, the CDR3 reads TGTGCCAGCAGCTCCCGGGACAAGATCTGGACTCTGTATTTT.

There are many counts of this clonotype. The CDR3 DNA reads as TGCGCCAGCCGAATGGGGGGAGATACGCAGTATTTT. Translated, it gives CASRMGGDTQYF. The chain carries TRBV5-1 and TRBJ2-3, with a tentative D call TRBD2 (6 bases). The CDR3 is made up of 12 amino acids. V was pared by 7 bases and J by 5 bases, with 11 bases between. The germline V gene encodes CDR1 SGHRS and CDR2 YFSETQ.

This clonotype has just a few counts. This chain connects TRBV24-1 to TRBJ2-1, with 7 positions matching TRBD2. Germline CDR1 is KGHDR and CDR2 is SFDVKD. J gave up 12 bases and V 4 bases, and 8 bases lay outside the gene matches. The CDR3 totals 13 residues. CDR3 nucleotide sequence: TGTGCCACCAGTGAATCAGCGGGACTCCGGCAGTTCTTC. It encodes CATSESAGLRQFF.

There are many counts of this clonotype. This chain uses TRBV20-1 with TRBJ1-1; possibly TRBD1 for D (5 bases). Between the trimmed V and J ends, which lost 5 bases and 1 base, there was a span of 17 bases. Germline V gives CDR1 DFQATT, CDR2 SNEGSKA (reference sequence). This CDR3 region has 15 residues. Written as DNA, the CDR3 is TGCAGTGCTTTCCCGTGGGGCAGGCAGAACACTGAAGCTTTCTTT. Translated: CSAFPWGRQNTEAFF.

This clonotype was recorded at least ten times. This sequence joins TRBV21-1 and TRBJ2-5; the D segment call TRBD2 is taken from the table without a DNA check. TRBV21-1 is described as a pseudogene. CDR3 length equals 14 residues. The DNA for the CDR3 is TGTGCCAGCAGCACGGAAGGCCGTCAAGAGACCCAGTACTTC. Its protein is CASSTEGRQETQYF.

The V call is TRBV12-3 or TRBV12-4, the J call TRBJ2-1; TRBD2 matches at 7 bases. CDR3 length: 15 amino acids. Trimming at V came to 1 base and at J to 5 bases, leaving 5 bases not matched to a gene. The CDR3 sequence is CASSLGSGTNNEQFF. For the CDR3, the DNA is TGTGCCAGCAGTTTAGGAAGCGGGACCAACAATGAGCAGTTCTTC.

This chain links TRBV3-1 with TRBJ1-6; TRBD1 aligns across 9 bases. The CDR3 has 16 amino acids. From germline, CDR1 is LGHDT and CDR2 YNNKEL (reference sequence). V lost 0 bases to trimming and J lost 13 bases; unmatched junction nucleotides: 10. The CDR3: CASSQELDRGARPLHF. CDR3 DNA: TGTGCCAGCAGCCAAGAACTCGACAGGGGGGCGAGGCCCCTCCACTTT.

At least ten counts were recorded for this clonotype. The V and J genes are TRBV3-1 and TRBJ2-1; D is ambiguous. Germline V gene sequence: CDR1 LGHDT, CDR2 YNNKEL (reference sequence). This CDR3 has 14 amino acids. Trimming took off 4 bases at V and 6 bases at J, with 13 bases between the two ends. The CDR3 DNA reads TGTGCCAGCAGCCCCTTGCTCTCGTCCAATGAGCAGTTCTTC. Translated: CASSPLLSSNEQFF.

Many counts were recorded for this clonotype. The V and J genes are TRBV4-2 and TRBJ1-3; D remains ambiguous. This CDR3 is 15 amino acids long. V gave up 1 base and J gave up 0 bases, with 7 bases separating them. Per the germline V gene, CDR1 is LGHNA and CDR2 is YNFKEQ. The CDR3 loop is CASSQVSLSGNTIYF. The CDR3 DNA sequence: TGTGCCAGCAGCCAAGTTTCTCTCTCTGGAAACACCATATATTTT.

This clonotype was counted at least ten times. V and J are TRBV11-2 and TRBJ2-5, with 7 bases matching TRBD2. The CDR3 is 17 amino acids. V shed 7 bases, J shed 4 bases, and the junction held 18 bases outside the gene matches. Germline V gives CDR1 SGHAT, CDR2 FQNNGV. CDR3 DNA sequence: TGTGCCAGCAAGTTTACCGGGGGAGGGCCTTTGGGAGAGACCCAGTACTTC. This codes for CASKFTGGGPLGETQYF. The full variable domain, in which reference TRBV11-2 and TRBJ2-5 provide the parts outside the CDR3, is EAGVAQSPRYKIIEKRQSVAFWCNPISGHATLYWYQQILGQGPKLLIQFQNNGVVDDSQLPKDRFSAERLKGVDSTLKIQPAKLEDSAVYLCASKFTGGGPLGETQYFGPGTRLLVL.

The sample holds many counts of this clonotype. The chain carries TRBV29-1 and TRBJ1-2; D perhaps matches TRBD1 (5 bases). CDR1 is SQVTM and CDR2 is ANQGSEA in the germline V gene. The CDR3 has 12 amino acids. Trimming pared 6 bases from V and 8 bases from J, leaving 16 bases between. CDR3 nucleotides: TGCAGCGTAACAGGTGCCTCTAGAGGCTACACCTTC. It translates to CSVTGASRGYTF.

There are a few counts of this clonotype. The chain carries TRBV12-3 or TRBV12-4 and TRBJ2-3; D is undetermined. Trimming shortened V by 6 bases and J by 5 bases, and 9 bases separated the two germline ends. CDR3 size: 12 residues. CDR3 amino acids: CASRGIGDTQYF. CDR3 nucleotide sequence: TGTGCCAGCAGAGGAATAGGAGATACGCAGTATTTT.

The V and J genes are TRBV7-8 and TRBJ2-5, with unresolved D. V was pared by 2 bases and J by 3 bases, with 10 bases between. Germline V lookup: CDR1 SGHVS, CDR2 FQNEAQ. This CDR3 is 14 amino acids long. CDR3: CASSLLGLEETQYF. DNA of the CDR3: TGTGCCAGCAGCTTACTAGGGTTAGAAGAGACCCAGTACTTC.

This clonotype showed up many times. This rearrangement joins TRBV4-1 to TRBJ2-2; D possibly matches TRBD1 or TRBD2 (5 bases each). The germline V gene encodes CDR1 MGHRA and CDR2 YSYEKL. The CDR3 totals 15 residues. The ends were cut back, 1 base at V and 6 bases at J, with 12 bases in the middle. The CDR3 is CASSQVNGAPGELFF. The CDR3 DNA reads TGCGCCAGCAGCCAAGTAAACGGGGCACCCGGGGAGCTGTTTTTT.

Regarding this clonotype: At one boundary the junction diverges from the germline segment, which might be a read error. In nucleotides, the CDR3 is TGTGCCAGCAGCTTTCTAGCGGATACGAACACCGGGCAGCTGTTTTTT. This encodes CASSFLADTNTGQLFF. The chain combines TRBV11-3 with TRBJ2-2; TRBD2 agrees at 7 bases. This CDR3 has 16 residues. Germline assignment: CDR1 SGHNT and CDR2 YENEEA. The whole variable domain, filled in from reference TRBV11-3 and TRBJ2-2, reads EAGVVQSPRYKIIEKKQPVAFWCNPISGHNTLYWYLQNLGQGPELLIRYENEEAVDDSQLPKDRFSAERLKGVDSTLKIQPAELGDSAVYLCASSFLADTNTGQLFFGEGSRLTVL.

This clonotype was found many times. The chain links TRBV7-2 to TRBJ2-1, with 8 bases fitting TRBD2. CDR3 length: 19 residues. CDR1 is SGHTA and CDR2 is FQGNSA in the germline V gene. The junction had 12 bases not matched to a gene; V was cut back by 2 bases and J by 0 bases. CDR3 loop: CASSLSPPRGGSSYNEQFF. For the CDR3, the DNA is TGTGCCAGCAGCTTATCTCCCCCCCGCGGGGGGAGCTCCTACAATGAGCAGTTCTTC.

This clonotype has a count of ten or more. CDR3 amino acids: CASSESRLAKNIQYF. CDR3 sequence (DNA): TGTGCCAGCAGCGAGAGCAGGTTGGCCAAAAACATTCAGTACTTC. The V and J genes are TRBV27 and TRBJ2-4, with no clear D. The CDR3 is 15 amino acids. Germline V gene sequence: CDR1 MNHEY, CDR2 SMNVEV (reference sequence). Trimming pared 6 bases from V and 1 base from J, leaving 13 bases between.

The CDR3 reads CASLGRNTEAFF. DNA for the CDR3: TGTGCCAGCCTCGGACGGAACACTGAAGCTTTCTTT. The chain joins TRBV11-2 to TRBJ1-1, with D uncertain. From germline, CDR1 is SGHAT and CDR2 FQNNGV. Trimming took 8 bases from V and 1 from J, leaving 8 bases between them. The CDR3 is made up of 12 amino acids.